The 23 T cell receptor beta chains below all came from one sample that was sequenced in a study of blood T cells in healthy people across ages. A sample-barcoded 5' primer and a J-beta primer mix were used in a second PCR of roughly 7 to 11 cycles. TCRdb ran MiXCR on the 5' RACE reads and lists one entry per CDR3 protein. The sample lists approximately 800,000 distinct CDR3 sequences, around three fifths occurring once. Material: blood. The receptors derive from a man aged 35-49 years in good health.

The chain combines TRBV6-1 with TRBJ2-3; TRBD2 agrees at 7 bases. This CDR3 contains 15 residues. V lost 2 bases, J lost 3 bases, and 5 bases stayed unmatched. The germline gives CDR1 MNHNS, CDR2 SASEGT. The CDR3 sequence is CASSENLLATDTQYF. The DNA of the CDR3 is TGTGCCAGCAGTGAAAACTTACTAGCGACAGATACGCAGTATTTT.

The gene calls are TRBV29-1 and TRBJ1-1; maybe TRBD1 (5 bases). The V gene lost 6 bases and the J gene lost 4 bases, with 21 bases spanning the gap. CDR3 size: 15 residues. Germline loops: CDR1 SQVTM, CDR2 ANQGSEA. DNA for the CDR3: TGCAGCGTCCCCCTGGGTGGGGGGATAGGCACTGAAGCTTTCTTT. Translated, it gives CSVPLGGGIGTEAFF. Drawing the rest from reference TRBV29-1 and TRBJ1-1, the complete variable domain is SAVISQKPSRDICQRGTSLTIQCQVDSQVTMMFWYRQQPGQSLTLIATANQGSEATYESGFVIDKFPISRPNLTFSTLTVSNMSPEDSSIYLCSVPLGGGIGTEAFFGQGTRLTVV.

The CDR3 reads CASSSSRDNGEQFF. Here the CDR3 DNA reads TGTGCCAGCAGCTCCAGCCGGGACAACGGTGAGCAGTTCTTC. The rearrangement joins TRBV11-1 to TRBJ2-1; D may be TRBD1 (6 bases). V lost 4 bases, J lost 9 bases, and 16 bases lay in between. CDR1 and CDR2 (germline): SGHAT, FQDESV (reference sequence). The CDR3 loop spans 14 amino acids.

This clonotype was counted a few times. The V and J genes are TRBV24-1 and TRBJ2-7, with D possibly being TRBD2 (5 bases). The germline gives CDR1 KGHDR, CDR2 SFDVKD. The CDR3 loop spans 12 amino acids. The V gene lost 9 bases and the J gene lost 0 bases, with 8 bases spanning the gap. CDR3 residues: CATEGSSYEQYF. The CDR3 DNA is TGTGCCACCGAGGGCAGCTCCTACGAGCAGTACTTC.

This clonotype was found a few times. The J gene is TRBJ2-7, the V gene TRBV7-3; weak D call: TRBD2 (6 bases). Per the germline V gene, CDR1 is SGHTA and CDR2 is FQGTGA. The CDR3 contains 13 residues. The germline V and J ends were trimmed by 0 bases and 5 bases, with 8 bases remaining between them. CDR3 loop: CASSLTGGNEQYF. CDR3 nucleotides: TGTGCCAGCAGCTTAACCGGCGGGAACGAGCAGTACTTC.

The CDR3: CASSLRSSGGRDTQYF. CDR3 bases: TGTGCCAGCAGCTTACGATCTAGCGGGGGGCGTGATACGCAGTATTTT. This chain connects TRBV7-2 to TRBJ2-3; 11 bases fit TRBD2. V lost 2 bases and J lost 6; bases outside the gene matches: 7. CDR1 and CDR2 from the germline V gene are SGHTA and FQGNSA. The CDR3 consists of 16 residues.

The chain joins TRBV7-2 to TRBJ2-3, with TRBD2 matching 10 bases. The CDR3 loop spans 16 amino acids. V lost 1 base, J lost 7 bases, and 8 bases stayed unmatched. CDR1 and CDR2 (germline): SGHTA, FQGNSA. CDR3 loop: CASSLGAGGRAHTQYF. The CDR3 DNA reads TGTGCCAGCAGCTTAGGAGCGGGAGGGCGCGCACATACGCAGTATTTT. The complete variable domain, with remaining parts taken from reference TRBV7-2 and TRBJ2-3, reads GAGVSQSPSNKVTEKGKDVELRCDPISGHTALYWYRQSLGQGLEFLIYFQGNSAPDKSGLPSDRFSAERTGGSVSTLTIQRTQQEDSAVYLCASSLGAGGRAHTQYFGPGTRLTVL.

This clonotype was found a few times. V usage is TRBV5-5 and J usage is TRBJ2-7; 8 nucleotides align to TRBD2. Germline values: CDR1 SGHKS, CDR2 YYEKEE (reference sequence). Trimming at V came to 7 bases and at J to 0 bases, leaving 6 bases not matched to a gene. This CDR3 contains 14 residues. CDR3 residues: CASLAGGNSYEQYF. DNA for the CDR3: TGTGCCAGCCTGGCGGGAGGAAACTCCTACGAGCAGTACTTC. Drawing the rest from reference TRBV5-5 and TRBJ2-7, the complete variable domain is DAGVTQSPTHLIKTRGQQVTLRCSPISGHKSVSWYQQVLGQGPQFIFQYYEKEERGRGNFPDRFSARQFPNYSSELNVNALLLGDSALYLCASLAGGNSYEQYFGPGTRLTVT.

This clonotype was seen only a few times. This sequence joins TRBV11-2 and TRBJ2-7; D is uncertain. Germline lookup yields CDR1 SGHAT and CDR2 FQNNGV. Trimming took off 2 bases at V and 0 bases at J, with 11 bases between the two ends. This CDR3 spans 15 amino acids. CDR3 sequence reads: CASSLFGKVSYEQYF. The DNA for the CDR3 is TGTGCCAGCAGCTTATTTGGAAAGGTCTCCTACGAGCAGTACTTC.

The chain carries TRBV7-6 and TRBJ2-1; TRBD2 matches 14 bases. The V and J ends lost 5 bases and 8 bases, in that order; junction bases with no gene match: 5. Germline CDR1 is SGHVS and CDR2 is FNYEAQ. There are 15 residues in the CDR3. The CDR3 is CASSRTSGRTDEQFF. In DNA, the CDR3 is TGTGCCAGCAGCCGGACTAGCGGGAGGACCGATGAGCAGTTCTTC.

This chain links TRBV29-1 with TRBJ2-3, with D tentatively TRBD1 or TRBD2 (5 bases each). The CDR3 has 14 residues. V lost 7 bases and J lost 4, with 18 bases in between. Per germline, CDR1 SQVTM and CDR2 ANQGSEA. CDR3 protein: CSGRVGTSSDTQYF. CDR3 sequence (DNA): TGCAGCGGTCGCGTGGGGACGAGCTCAGATACGCAGTATTTT.

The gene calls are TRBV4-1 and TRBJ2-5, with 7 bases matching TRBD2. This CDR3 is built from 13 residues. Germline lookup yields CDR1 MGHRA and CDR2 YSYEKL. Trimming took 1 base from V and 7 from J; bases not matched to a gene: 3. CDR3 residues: CASSQGGRGTQYF. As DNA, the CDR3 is TGCGCCAGCAGCCAAGGCGGGAGAGGGACCCAGTACTTC.

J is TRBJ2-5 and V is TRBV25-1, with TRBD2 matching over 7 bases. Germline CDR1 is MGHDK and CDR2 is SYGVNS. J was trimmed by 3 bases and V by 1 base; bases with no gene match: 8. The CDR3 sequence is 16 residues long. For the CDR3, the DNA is TGTGCCAGCAGTGAATTTGGGGGGGAAAAAAAAGAGACCCAGTACTTC. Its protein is CASSEFGGEKKETQYF.

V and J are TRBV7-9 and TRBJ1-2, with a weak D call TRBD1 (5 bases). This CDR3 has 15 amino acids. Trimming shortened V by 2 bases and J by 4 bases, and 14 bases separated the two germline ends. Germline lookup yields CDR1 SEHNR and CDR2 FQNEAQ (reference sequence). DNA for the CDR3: TGTGCCAGCAGCTTATCAGGGTCCTATACCTATGGCTACACCTTC. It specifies CASSLSGSYTYGYTF.

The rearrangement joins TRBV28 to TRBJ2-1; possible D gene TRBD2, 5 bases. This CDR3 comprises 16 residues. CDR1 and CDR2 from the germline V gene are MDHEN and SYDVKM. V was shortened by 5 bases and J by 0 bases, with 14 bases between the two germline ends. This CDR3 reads CASSADSISSYNEQFF. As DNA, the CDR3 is TGTGCCAGCAGTGCGGACTCAATCAGCTCCTACAATGAGCAGTTCTTC.

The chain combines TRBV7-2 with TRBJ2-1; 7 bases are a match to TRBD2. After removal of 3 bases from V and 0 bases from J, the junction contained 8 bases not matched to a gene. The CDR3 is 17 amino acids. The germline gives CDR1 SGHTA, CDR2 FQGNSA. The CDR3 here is CASSFPTSRSSYNEQFF. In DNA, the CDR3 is TGTGCCAGCAGCTTCCCGACTAGCAGGAGCTCCTACAATGAGCAGTTCTTC.

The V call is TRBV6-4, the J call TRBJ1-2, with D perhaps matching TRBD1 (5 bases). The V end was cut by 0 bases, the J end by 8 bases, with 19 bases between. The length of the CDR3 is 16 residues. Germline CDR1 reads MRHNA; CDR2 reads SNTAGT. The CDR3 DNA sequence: TGTGCCAGCAGTGACTCCTTTTCCGGGGCCCAATACGGCTACACCTTC. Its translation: CASSDSFSGAQYGYTF.

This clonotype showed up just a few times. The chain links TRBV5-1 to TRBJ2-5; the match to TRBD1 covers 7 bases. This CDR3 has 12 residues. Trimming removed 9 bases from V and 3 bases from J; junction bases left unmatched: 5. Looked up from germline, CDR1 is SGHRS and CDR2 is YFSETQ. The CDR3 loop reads CAIKTGKETQYF. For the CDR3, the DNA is TGCGCCATCAAGACAGGGAAAGAGACCCAGTACTTC.

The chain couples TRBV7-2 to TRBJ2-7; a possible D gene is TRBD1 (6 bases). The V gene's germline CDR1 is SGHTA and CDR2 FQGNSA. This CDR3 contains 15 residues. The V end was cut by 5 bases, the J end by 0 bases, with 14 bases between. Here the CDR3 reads CASSPRQATSYEQYF. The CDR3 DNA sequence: TGTGCCAGCAGCCCCAGACAGGCCACCTCCTACGAGCAGTACTTC.

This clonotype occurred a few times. This chain's CDR3 is CSASAGFGNSPLHF. CDR3 DNA sequence: TGCAGTGCTAGTGCGGGATTTGGTAATTCACCCCTCCACTTT. The rearrangement joins TRBV20-1 to TRBJ1-6; D is ambiguous. The CDR3 is 14 residues long. V dropped 3 bases and J dropped 6 bases, with 12 bases sitting between them. Germline assignment: CDR1 DFQATT and CDR2 SNEGSKA (reference sequence).

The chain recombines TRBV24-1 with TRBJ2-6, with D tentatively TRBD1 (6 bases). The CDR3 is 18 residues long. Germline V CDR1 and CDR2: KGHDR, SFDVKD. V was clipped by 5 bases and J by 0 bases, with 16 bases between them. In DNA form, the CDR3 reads TGTGCCACCAGTGGCCAGGGGTGGGGCATCTCTGGGGCCAACGTCCTGACTTTC. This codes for CATSGQGWGISGANVLTF.

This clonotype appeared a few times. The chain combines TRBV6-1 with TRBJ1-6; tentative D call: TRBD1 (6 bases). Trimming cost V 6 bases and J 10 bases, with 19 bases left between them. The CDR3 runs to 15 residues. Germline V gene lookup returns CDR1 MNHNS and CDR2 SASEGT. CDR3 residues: CASSPVRGQGSPLHF. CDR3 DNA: TGTGCCAGCAGCCCCGTAAGGGGCCAGGGGTCACCCCTCCACTTT.

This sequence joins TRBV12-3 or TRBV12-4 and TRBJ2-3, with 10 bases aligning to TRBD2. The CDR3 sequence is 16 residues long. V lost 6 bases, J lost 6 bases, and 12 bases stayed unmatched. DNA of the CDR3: TGTGCCAGCAGCCGACTAGCGGGTGCCTCGGCGGATACGCAGTATTTT. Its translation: CASSRLAGASADTQYF.